Each of the 24 T cell receptor beta chains below was sequenced from the same sample in a study of blood T cell repertoires in COVID-19. Measured with immunoSEQ multiplex PCR; TCRdb has only the in-frame clones, and not every one. The sample has around 300,000 clones; around 85% are singletons. The sample taken for sequencing was peripheral blood. These receptors originate from a woman aged 25 to 39 who had recovered from COVID-19.

This chain connects TRBV9 to TRBJ1-2, with D unresolved. In germline, CDR1 is SGDLS, CDR2 YYNGEE. Between the trimmed V and J ends, which lost 4 bases and 7 bases, there was a span of 17 bases. The length of the CDR3 is 14 residues. The chain's CDR3 is CASSPISGVAGYTF. In DNA form, the CDR3 reads TGTGCCAGCAGCCCAATCTCCGGGGTGGCTGGCTACACCTTC. Together with reference TRBV9 and TRBJ1-2, the CDR3 gives the full variable domain: DSGVTQTPKHLITATGQRVTLRCSPRSGDLSVYWYQQSLDQGLQFLIQYYNGEERAKGNILERFSAQQFPDLHSELNLSSLELGDSALYFCASSPISGVAGYTFGSGTRLTVV.

The chain's CDR3 is CASSLEGSYGYTF. The CDR3 nucleotides are TGTGCCAGCAGCTTGGAGGGGTCCTATGGCTACACCTTC. This rearrangement joins TRBV5-6 to TRBJ1-2, with D perhaps TRBD1 (5 bases). Germline-derived CDR1 and CDR2 are SGHDT and YYEEEE. The CDR3 runs to 13 residues. V gave up 0 bases and J gave up 4 bases, with 7 bases separating them.

The J gene is TRBJ1-5, the V gene TRBV19, with D possibly matching TRBD1 (6 bases). Germline loops: CDR1 LNHDA, CDR2 SQIVND (reference sequence). CDR3 length: 13 amino acids. V was pared by 9 bases and J by 3 bases, with 12 bases between. The CDR3 protein is CASNDRTNQPQHF. CDR3 bases: TGTGCCAGCAACGACAGGACCAATCAGCCCCAGCATTTT.

The CDR3: CASSIFGQAGELFF. The DNA of the CDR3 is TGTGCCAGTAGTATTTTCGGACAAGCCGGGGAGCTGTTTTTT. The genes are TRBV19 and TRBJ2-2; D is possibly TRBD1 (5 bases). Trimming took 3 bases from V and 6 from J, leaving 11 bases between them. Germline V CDR1 and CDR2: LNHDA, SQIVND (reference sequence). This CDR3 comprises 14 residues.

The J gene is TRBJ2-4, the V gene TRBV20-1; D is uncertain. Germline V CDR1 and CDR2: DFQATT, SNEGSKA (reference sequence). The CDR3 contains 11 residues. V was cut by 8 bases and J by 1 base, with 6 bases left in between. This CDR3 is CSPEAKNIQYF. CDR3 in DNA: TGCAGTCCTGAGGCCAAAAACATTCAGTACTTC.

The V and J genes are TRBV4-1 and TRBJ1-5; TRBD1 matches 7 bases. CDR3 size: 14 residues. Germline-derived CDR1 and CDR2 are MGHRA and YSYEKL. The trim removed 4 bases at V and 5 bases at J, leaving 5 bases unmatched. CDR3 residues: CASSPTGTYQPQHF. The CDR3 coding sequence is TGCGCCAGCAGCCCGACAGGGACCTATCAGCCCCAGCATTTT.

This clone has a handful of counts. The rearrangement uses TRBV2 and TRBJ1-5; D remains unclear. CDR1 and CDR2 (germline): SNHLY, FYNNEI. The CDR3 runs 14 residues. V lost 7 bases and J lost 3, with 13 bases in between. CDR3 protein: CASTLGPLNQPQHF. The CDR3 coding sequence is TGTGCCAGCACCTTGGGCCCCCTCAATCAGCCCCAGCATTTT.

The chain joins TRBV13 to TRBJ2-2; possibly TRBD2 for D (5 bases). Looked up from germline, CDR1 is PRHDT and CDR2 is FYEKMQ (reference sequence). This CDR3 contains 14 residues. V lost 5 bases, J lost 8 bases, and 15 bases lay in between. In nucleotides, the CDR3 is TGTGCCAGCAGCCCGAGGGTTGGGTCAGGGGAGCTGTTTTTT. Translated: CASSPRVGSGELFF.

CDR3 protein: CASSDSGTGVGYTF. The CDR3 coding sequence is TGTGCCAGCAGTGATTCCGGGACAGGGGTTGGCTACACCTTC. The gene calls are TRBV2 and TRBJ1-2, with TRBD1 matching over 10 bases. The junction had 5 bases not matched to a gene; V was cut back by 3 bases and J by 7 bases. The CDR3 contains 14 residues. Germline CDR1 reads SNHLY; CDR2 reads FYNNEI. The full variable domain, in which reference TRBV2 and TRBJ1-2 provide the parts outside the CDR3, is EPEVTQTPSHQVTQMGQEVILRCVPISNHLYFYWYRQILGQKVEFLVSFYNNEISEKSEIFDDQFSVERPDGSNFTLKIRSTKLEDSAMYFCASSDSGTGVGYTFGSGTRLTVV.

A note on this clone: The germline gene is not matched at one end of the junction; a read error may be the cause. J is TRBJ2-3 and V is TRBV2; 9 bases are shared with TRBD1. This CDR3 is built from 14 residues. Germline values: CDR1 SNHLY, CDR2 FYNNEI. The CDR3 protein is CASSKAGQGDTQYF. The CDR3 nucleotides read TGTGCCAGCAGTAAAGCGGGACAGGGCGATACGCAGTATTTT.

The chain employs TRBV5-4 and TRBJ2-7, with 12 bases identical to TRBD2. Germline-derived CDR1 and CDR2 are SGHNT and YYREEE (reference sequence). J lost 1 base, V lost 4 bases, and 3 bases had no gene match. The CDR3 runs to 15 residues. The CDR3 coding sequence is TGTGCCAGCAGCGGTGGACTAGCGGGGTCCTACGAGCAGTACTTC. Its protein product is CASSGGLAGSYEQYF.

The V and J genes are TRBV28 and TRBJ1-2; the match to TRBD1 covers 7 bases. Germline loops: CDR1 MDHEN, CDR2 SYDVKM. This CDR3 comprises 16 residues. Germline trimming cut 1 base from V and 5 bases from J; bases unmatched to any gene: 10. In DNA, the CDR3 is TGTGCCAGCAGTTTATTCACGACAGGGCCATCATATGGCTACACCTTC. Protein: CASSLFTTGPSYGYTF.

The V and J genes are TRBV7-2 and TRBJ2-7; 7 positions match TRBD1. Germline CDR1 and CDR2: SGHTA and FQGNSA. The CDR3 contains 19 residues. V lost 1 base, J lost 0 bases, and 15 bases stayed unmatched. The chain's CDR3 is CASSLEVGQASWGSYEQYF. DNA of the CDR3: TGTGCCAGCAGCTTAGAGGTTGGACAGGCCTCTTGGGGCTCCTACGAGCAGTACTTC.

CDR3 sequence reads: CATGIAYSGANVLTF. DNA for the CDR3: TGTGCCACCGGGATCGCTTACTCTGGGGCCAACGTCCTGACTTTC. The chain uses TRBV6-5 and TRBJ2-6; a possible D gene is TRBD2 (5 bases). Germline CDR1 MNHEY, CDR2 SVGAGI. Trimming stripped 10 bases from V and 0 bases from J, with 13 bases between. CDR3 length equals 15 residues.

V gene TRBV3-1 (or the pseudogene TRBV3-2) combines with J gene TRBJ2-7, with 8 bases that match TRBD1. The CDR3 length is 16 residues. V gave up 2 bases and J gave up 3 bases; unmatched junction bases: 9. The germline CDR1 and CDR2 sequences are LGHDT and YNNKEL (reference sequence). CDR3 region: CASSQTRGLLVYEQYF. CDR3 nucleotides: TGTGCCAGCAGCCAAACCAGGGGGCTCCTAGTCTACGAGCAGTACTTC.

The V gene is TRBV5-4, the J gene TRBJ1-2, with D possibly TRBD1 on 5 matching bases. The V gene lost 0 bases and the J gene lost 5 bases, with 8 bases spanning the gap. Germline CDR1 SGHNT, CDR2 YYREEE (reference sequence). This CDR3 has 13 residues. CDR3 nucleotide sequence: TGTGCCAGCAGCTTGGACAGGCTGTATGGCTACACCTTC. It yields the protein CASSLDRLYGYTF.

This clone was seen only a few times. The rearrangement uses TRBV4-1 and TRBJ2-1; D is perhaps TRBD1 (6 bases). The CDR3 is made up of 16 amino acids. CDR1 MGHRA and CDR2 YSYEKL come from the germline V gene. V was clipped by 6 bases and J by 4 bases, with 19 bases between them. For the CDR3, the DNA is TGCGCCAGCAGTCCCGACAGGACAGAAGCGTACAATGAGCAGTTCTTC. Its translation is CASSPDRTEAYNEQFF.

The V and J genes are TRBV19 and TRBJ1-1; weak D call: TRBD1 (6 bases). With 8 bases removed from V and 2 bases from J, the gap between germline ends came to 18 bases. CDR1 is LNHDA and CDR2 is SQIVND in the germline V gene (reference sequence). CDR3 size: 15 residues. The CDR3 loop is CASARMGGGNTEAFF. The CDR3 DNA follows: TGTGCCAGTGCGAGAATGGGAGGGGGAAACACTGAAGCTTTCTTT.

This CDR3 reads CASSYDLKRGGLTDTQYF. CDR3 coding DNA: TGTGCCAGCAGTTACGATCTTAAGCGGGGGGGCCTCACAGATACGCAGTATTTT. The chain carries TRBV6-2 or TRBV6-3 and TRBJ2-3, with 10 bases fitting TRBD2. The germline CDR1 and CDR2 sequences are MNHEY and SVGEGT. Trimming took 2 bases from V and 2 from J; bases not matched to a gene: 10. This CDR3 spans 18 amino acids.

This chain links TRBV6-1 with TRBJ2-3, with 9 positions matching TRBD2. Looked up from germline, CDR1 is MNHNS and CDR2 is SASEGT. V shed 6 bases, J shed 0 bases, and the junction held 7 bases outside the gene matches. The CDR3 spans 16 residues. CDR3 region: CASSESGRLSTDTQYF. The CDR3 nucleotides read TGTGCCAGCAGCGAAAGCGGGAGGTTGAGCACAGATACGCAGTATTTT.

The chain links TRBV5-5 to TRBJ1-5; no clear D. CDR3 size: 14 residues. Trimming cost V 1 base and J 0 bases, with 5 bases left between them. CDR1 is SGHKS, CDR2 YYEKEE, per germline (reference sequence). This CDR3 reads CASSLSGSNQPQHF. DNA of the CDR3: TGTGCCAGCAGCTTGTCAGGTAGCAATCAGCCCCAGCATTTT. Variable domain in full (rest from reference TRBV5-5 and TRBJ1-5): DAGVTQSPTHLIKTRGQQVTLRCSPISGHKSVSWYQQVLGQGPQFIFQYYEKEERGRGNFPDRFSARQFPNYSSELNVNALLLGDSALYLCASSLSGSNQPQHFGDGTRLSIL.

This chain connects TRBV10-3 to TRBJ1-2; 8 positions agree with TRBD1. Trimming at V came to 2 bases and at J to 4 bases, leaving 0 bases not matched to a gene. The CDR3 has 13 amino acids. The germline gives CDR1 ENHRY, CDR2 SYGVKD. The CDR3 nucleotides are TGTGCCATCAGTGAGGGGACAGGCTATGGCTACACCTTC. Translating it yields CAISEGTGYGYTF.

As to this clone: Other DNA sequences from this sample encode an identical CDR3 as well. The CDR3, as DNA: TGCAGTGCTTCGGGGGAAGAGACCCAGTACTTC. Translated, it gives CSASGEETQYF. The chain uses TRBV20-1 and TRBJ2-5; D possibly corresponds to TRBD2 (6 bases). The V end lost 5 bases, the J end lost 3 bases, and 7 bases lay between the germline ends. CDR1 and CDR2 from the germline V gene are DFQATT and SNEGSKA (reference sequence). This CDR3 is built from 11 residues.

This chain uses TRBV7-9 with TRBJ2-6; no reliable D call. The CDR3 has 14 residues. Germline CDR1 reads SEHNR; CDR2 reads FQNEAQ (reference sequence). V was clipped by 3 bases and J by 2 bases, with 5 bases between them. As DNA, the CDR3 is TGTGCCAGCAGCTTCGCGACTGGGGCCAACGTCCTGACTTTC. Protein: CASSFATGANVLTF.